These T cell receptor beta chains were read from a single sample in a study of blood T cell repertoires in COVID-19. The protocol was immunoSEQ multiplex PCR, while the TCRdb copy is restricted to in-frame clones and leaves out a portion. The data show 200,000 or so clones, approximately 87% seen once. Material for sequencing was peripheral blood. Receptor source: a woman in her 70s with acute or convalescent COVID-19. Both conserved end residues are part of each CDR3. Each record gives: J gene, clone size, D gene, V gene, CDR3 protein, CDR3 DNA. A D gene is named only where the DNA matches it firmly. The size field is filled for only some rows; it gives once, few, many or a size class.

j_gene: TRBJ1-2; abundance: -; d_gene: -; v_gene: TRBV3-1/TRBV3-2; CDR3aa: CASSDYGPAHGYTF; CDR3nt: TGTGCCAGCAGCGACTACGGCCCAGCGCATGGCTACACCTTC
j_gene: TRBJ1-1; abundance: -; d_gene: -; v_gene: TRBV11-3; CDR3aa: CASSIGGQNTEAFF; CDR3nt: TGTGCCAGCAGCATCGGGGGTCAGAACACTGAAGCTTTCTTT
j_gene: TRBJ2-5; abundance: once; d_gene: -; v_gene: TRBV7-2; CDR3aa: CASSPAVYPGETQYF; CDR3nt: TGTGCCAGCAGCCCGGCGGTCTATCCTGGAGAGACCCAGTACTTC
j_gene: TRBJ2-7; abundance: -; d_gene: TRBD2; v_gene: TRBV5-1; CDR3aa: CASSKRESTYEQYF; CDR3nt: TGCGCCAGCAGTAAGCGGGAGTCTACCTACGAGCAGTACTTC
j_gene: TRBJ2-3; abundance: once; d_gene: TRBD2; v_gene: TRBV9; CDR3aa: CASSVGGGSIGDTQYF; CDR3nt: TGTGCCAGCAGCGTAGGTGGCGGGAGTATTGGAGATACGCAGTATTTT
j_gene: TRBJ2-7; abundance: -; d_gene: -; v_gene: TRBV10-3; CDR3aa: CAISGGVSSYEQYF; CDR3nt: TGTGCCATCTCGGGGGGCGTAAGCTCCTACGAGCAGTACTTC
j_gene: TRBJ2-7; abundance: few; d_gene: TRBD2; v_gene: TRBV7-2; CDR3aa: CASSLAGGRGSEQYF; CDR3nt: TGTGCCAGCAGCTTAGCTGGCGGGAGGGGTTCCGAGCAGTACTTC
j_gene: TRBJ2-3; abundance: -; d_gene: -; v_gene: TRBV15; CDR3aa: CATSRDSNTQYF; CDR3nt: TGTGCCACCAGCAGAGATAGTAATACGCAGTATTTT
j_gene: TRBJ1-6; abundance: -; d_gene: -; v_gene: TRBV6-5; CDR3aa: CASSWGTNNSPLHF; CDR3nt: TGTGCCAGCAGTTGGGGGACAAACAATTCACCCCTCCACTTT
j_gene: TRBJ2-7; abundance: -; d_gene: -; v_gene: TRBV25-1; CDR3aa: CASSEYKSGKQYF; CDR3nt: TGTGCCAGCAGTGAATATAAGTCAGGGAAGCAGTACTTC
j_gene: TRBJ2-1; abundance: -; d_gene: -; v_gene: TRBV6-5; CDR3aa: CASSYGPYNEQFF; CDR3nt: TGTGCCAGCAGTTATGGGCCTTACAATGAGCAGTTCTTC
j_gene: TRBJ1-2; abundance: -; d_gene: -; v_gene: TRBV28; CDR3aa: CASSPGGPGGYTF; CDR3nt: TGTGCCAGCAGTCCCGGGGGACCCGGTGGCTACACCTTC
j_gene: TRBJ1-5; abundance: -; d_gene: -; v_gene: TRBV7-2; CDR3aa: CASSLRIQGSIGQPQHF; CDR3nt: TGTGCCAGCAGCTTAAGAATCCAGGGGAGTATTGGTCAGCCCCAGCATTTT
j_gene: TRBJ1-2; abundance: -; d_gene: -; v_gene: TRBV27; CDR3aa: CASSKPGVHGYTF; CDR3nt: TGTGCCAGCAGCAAACCAGGGGTTCATGGCTACACCTTC
j_gene: TRBJ2-3; abundance: -; d_gene: TRBD2; v_gene: TRBV7-9; CDR3aa: CASSLFSGGATDTQYF; CDR3nt: TGTGCCAGCAGCCTCTTTAGCGGGGGGGCAACAGATACGCAGTATTTT
j_gene: TRBJ1-2; abundance: -; d_gene: TRBD1; v_gene: TRBV7-9; CDR3aa: CASSSVETTGAYGYTF; CDR3nt: TGTGCCAGCAGCTCGGTAGAGACGACAGGGGCCTATGGCTACACCTTC
j_gene: TRBJ2-5; abundance: few; d_gene: TRBD1; v_gene: TRBV6-5; CDR3aa: CATGTGIQETQYF; CDR3nt: TGTGCCACCGGGACAGGGATCCAAGAGACCCAGTACTTC
j_gene: TRBJ1-5; abundance: -; d_gene: TRBD1; v_gene: TRBV20-1; CDR3aa: CSASRTGTGGSTQPQHF; CDR3nt: TGCAGTGCTAGTCGTACCGGGACAGGGGGCAGTACTCAGCCCCAGCATTTT
j_gene: TRBJ1-5; abundance: once; d_gene: -; v_gene: TRBV15; CDR3aa: CATSRDGGAWQPQHF; CDR3nt: TGTGCCACCAGCAGAGATGGGGGCGCATGGCAGCCCCAGCATTTT
j_gene: TRBJ2-1; abundance: -; d_gene: TRBD1; v_gene: TRBV4-1; CDR3aa: CASSQVAGQGFYEQFF; CDR3nt: TGCGCCAGCAGCCAAGTCGCGGGACAGGGCTTCTATGAGCAGTTCTTC